This T cell receptor (beta chain) came from a study of T cell changes during pregnancy in multiple sclerosis. This CDR3 contains 13 residues. Germline V lookup: CDR1 MDHEN, CDR2 SYDVKM. The trim removed 5 bases at V and 6 bases at J, leaving 5 bases unmatched. This clone was recorded only once. The method was immunoSEQ multiplex PCR; TCRdb's version includes in-frame clones alone and lacks a portion of them. The sample gives 65,000 to 95,000 clones, approximately 91% of which show up once; approximately 2% is in the top ten. The material was peripheral blood, obtained before pregnancy. The TCR originated in a female donor with multiple sclerosis, enrolled in a pregnancy study. The rearrangement uses TRBV28 and TRBJ1-2; the match to TRBD1 covers 8 bases. The CDR3 coding sequence is TGTGCCAGCAGTACGGACAGGGTGGATGGCTACACCTTC. Residues: CASSTDRVDGYTF.